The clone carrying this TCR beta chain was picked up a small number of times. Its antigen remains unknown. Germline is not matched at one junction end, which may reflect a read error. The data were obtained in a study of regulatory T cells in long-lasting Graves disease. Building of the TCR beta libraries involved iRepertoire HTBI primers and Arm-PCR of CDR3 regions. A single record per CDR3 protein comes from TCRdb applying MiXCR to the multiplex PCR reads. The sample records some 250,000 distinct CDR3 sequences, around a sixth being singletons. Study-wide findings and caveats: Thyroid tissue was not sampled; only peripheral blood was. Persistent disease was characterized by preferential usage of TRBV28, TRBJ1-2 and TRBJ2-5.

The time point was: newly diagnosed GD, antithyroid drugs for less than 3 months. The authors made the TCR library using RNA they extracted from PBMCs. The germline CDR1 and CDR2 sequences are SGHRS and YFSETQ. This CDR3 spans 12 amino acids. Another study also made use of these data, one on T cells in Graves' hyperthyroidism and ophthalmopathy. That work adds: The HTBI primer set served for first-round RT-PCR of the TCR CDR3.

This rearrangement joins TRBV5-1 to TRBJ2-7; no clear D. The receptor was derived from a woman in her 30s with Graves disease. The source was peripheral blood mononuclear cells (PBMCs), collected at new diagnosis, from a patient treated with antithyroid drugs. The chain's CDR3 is CASSSATYGQYF. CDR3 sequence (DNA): TGCGCCAGCAGCTCAGCCACCTACGGGCAGTACTTC.